The 20 T cell receptor beta chains presented below share a single source sample, sequenced in a study of control samples from healthy donors and cancer patients (dated by TCRdb to 2019 to 2021). The library was obtained by the immunoSEQ multiplex PCR assay. The source is immuneACCESS, and TCRdb retained only in-frame sequences with V and J called. Part of the clones is not carried over; for the studies checked, unresolved V genes explain less than half of this, and the remainder is unexplained. This sample has roughly 81,000 clones in its table, and about 79% of those were observed once. In total, the top ten clones hold about 9.9% of the sample. The sequenced sample consisted of PBMCs. These receptors all come from a man aged 60 to 69 with head and neck cancer.

The chain joins TRBV3-1 (or the pseudogene TRBV3-2) to TRBJ2-2; D might be TRBD1 (6 bases). With 1 base removed from V and 5 bases from J, the gap between germline ends came to 11 bases. In germline, CDR1 is LGHDT, CDR2 YNNKEL (reference sequence). The CDR3 loop spans 15 amino acids. This CDR3 reads CASSQGFTGTGELFF. CDR3 nucleotides: TGTGCCAGCAGCCAAGGTTTCACAGGGACCGGGGAGCTGTTTTTT.

This clone has a handful of counts. V and J are TRBV11-3 and TRBJ2-1, with 8 bases lining up with TRBD2. Germline CDR1 SGHNT, CDR2 YENEEA. The trim removed 0 bases at V and 2 bases at J, leaving 12 bases unmatched. The CDR3 covers 19 residues. The CDR3 loop is CASSLDPGGSGATYNEQFF. Here the CDR3 DNA reads TGTGCCAGCAGCTTAGATCCGGGGGGGAGCGGGGCAACCTACAATGAGCAGTTCTTC.

The V and J genes are TRBV12-3 or TRBV12-4 and TRBJ2-2; D is unresolved. Trimming pared 6 bases from V and 9 bases from J, leaving 11 bases between. This CDR3 is built from 12 residues. The DNA of the CDR3 is TGTGCCAGCAGCGAAGGAAGTAGGGAGCTGTTTTTT. It yields the protein CASSEGSRELFF.

The chain carries TRBV7-2 and TRBJ2-1, with no clear D. This CDR3 comprises 13 residues. Germline V gene sequence: CDR1 SGHTA, CDR2 FQGNSA. V lost 3 bases and J lost 4, with 7 bases in between. The DNA for the CDR3 is TGTGCCAGCAGCTTGAATCCTTACAATGAGCAGTTCTTC. It codes for CASSLNPYNEQFF.

This chain connects TRBV28 to TRBJ2-7; D gene uncertain. Germline V CDR1 and CDR2: MDHEN, SYDVKM. Trimming removed 2 bases from V and 7 bases from J, with 9 bases in between. The CDR3 runs 12 residues. The CDR3 DNA sequence: TGTGCCAGCAGTTTAGTGGCGAGGGAGCAGTACTTC. Translation: CASSLVAREQYF. Filled out from reference TRBV28 and TRBJ2-7, the complete variable domain reads DVKVTQSSRYLVKRTGEKVFLECVQDMDHENMFWYRQDPGLGLRLIYFSYDVKMKEKGDIPEGYSVSREKKERFSLILESASTNQTSMYLCASSLVAREQYFGPGTRLTVT.

The chain uses TRBV30 and TRBJ1-2; D may be TRBD1 (6 bases). Germline CDR1 GTSNPN, CDR2 SVGIG (reference sequence). This CDR3 contains 12 residues. V gave up 2 bases and J gave up 7 bases, with 11 bases separating them. This CDR3 reads CAWSSGVGGYTF. CDR3 in DNA: TGTGCCTGGAGTTCAGGGGTCGGTGGCTACACCTTC.

The chain is built from TRBV19 and TRBJ2-2, with D uncertain. Germline V gene data show CDR1 as LNHDA and CDR2 as SQIVND (reference sequence). V dropped 3 bases and J dropped 6 bases, with 2 bases sitting between them. CDR3 length: 11 residues. For the CDR3, the DNA is TGTGCCAGTAGTATTGCCGGGGAGCTGTTTTTT. The encoded protein is CASSIAGELFF. The full variable domain, its missing parts supplied by reference TRBV19 and TRBJ2-2, is DGGITQSPKYLFRKEGQNVTLSCEQNLNHDAMYWYRQDPGQGLRLIYYSQIVNDFQKGDIAEGYSVSREKKESFPLTVTSAQKNPTAFYLCASSIAGELFFGEGSRLTVL.

The CDR3 DNA follows: TGTGCCAGCAGCTTAGGCCTAGCGGGAGGGTTCACAGATACGCAGTATTTT. It translates to CASSLGLAGGFTDTQYF. This chain uses TRBV13 with TRBJ2-3; 12 bases are shared with TRBD2. V trimming: 0 bases; J trimming: 2 bases; junction bases outside the gene matches: 3. The CDR3 runs to 17 residues. Per germline, CDR1 PRHDT and CDR2 FYEKMQ (reference sequence).

This clone was observed a handful of times. The rearrangement uses TRBV10-3 and TRBJ1-1; D is perhaps TRBD1 (6 bases). Trimming pared 6 bases from V and 0 bases from J, leaving 11 bases between. The germline V gene encodes CDR1 ENHRY and CDR2 SYGVKD. CDR3 length: 14 amino acids. The CDR3 loop is CAIRGRGVNTEAFF. For the CDR3, the DNA is TGTGCCATCAGAGGAAGGGGGGTGAACACTGAAGCTTTCTTT.

The chain uses TRBV5-1 and TRBJ2-3, with 10 bases aligning to TRBD1. Germline V lookup: CDR1 SGHRS, CDR2 YFSETQ. The CDR3 consists of 15 residues. With 4 bases clipped from V and 3 bases from J, the junction kept 5 bases outside the gene matches. CDR3 region: CASSLTGGETDTQYF. CDR3 DNA: TGCGCCAGCAGCCTGACAGGGGGCGAAACAGATACGCAGTATTTT.

The chain uses TRBV4-1 and TRBJ2-1; 14 bases are a match to TRBD2. From germline, CDR1 is MGHRA and CDR2 YSYEKL. With 4 bases clipped from V and 10 bases from J, the junction kept 12 bases outside the gene matches. The CDR3 sequence is 17 residues long. The CDR3 nucleotides are TGCGCCAGCAGCCCGACTAGCGGGAGGGCCGGAATGGGGGAGCAGTTCTTC. Protein product: CASSPTSGRAGMGEQFF.

The chain combines TRBV4-2 with TRBJ1-4; the D is unclear. The CDR3 extends over 16 amino acids. Germline lookup yields CDR1 LGHNA and CDR2 YNFKEQ. V was trimmed by 1 base and J by 0 bases, leaving 9 bases between them. CDR3 sequence (DNA): TGTGCCAGCAGCCAAGCCCGGGCAGCAACTAATGAAAAACTGTTTTTT. Encoded protein: CASSQARAATNEKLFF.

This sequence joins TRBV12-3 or TRBV12-4 and TRBJ1-5; D perhaps matches TRBD1 (5 bases). This CDR3 spans 13 amino acids. Trimming took 7 bases from V and 3 from J, leaving 10 bases between them. The CDR3 reads CASTWGDNQPQHF. CDR3 coding DNA: TGTGCCAGCACCTGGGGGGACAATCAGCCCCAGCATTTT.

V usage is TRBV2 and J usage is TRBJ2-2, with 7 bases that match TRBD2. Per the germline V gene, CDR1 is SNHLY and CDR2 is FYNNEI. This CDR3 has 16 amino acids. V gave up 3 bases and J gave up 4 bases; unmatched junction bases: 8. As DNA, the CDR3 is TGTGCCAGCAGTGATGTGGGAGGGAGTCCCACCGGGGAGCTGTTTTTT. Encoded protein: CASSDVGGSPTGELFF. The full variable domain, rest sourced from reference TRBV2 and TRBJ2-2, is EPEVTQTPSHQVTQMGQEVILRCVPISNHLYFYWYRQILGQKVEFLVSFYNNEISEKSEIFDDQFSVERPDGSNFTLKIRSTKLEDSAMYFCASSDVGGSPTGELFFGEGSRLTVL.

This clone was detected only once. This chain joins TRBV3-1 (or the pseudogene TRBV3-2) and TRBJ2-3; 7 bases are a match to TRBD2. The CDR3 is 16 amino acids. V shed 4 bases, J shed 0 bases, and the junction held 7 bases outside the gene matches. CDR1 LGHDT and CDR2 YNNKEL come from the germline V gene (reference sequence). The CDR3 DNA follows: TGTGCCAGCAGCCCTTTAGCGGGCACTAGCACAGATACGCAGTATTTT. Residues: CASSPLAGTSTDTQYF.

This clone showed up just a few times. This rearrangement joins TRBV2 to TRBJ1-5; D may be TRBD1 (6 bases). CDR1 SNHLY and CDR2 FYNNEI come from the germline V gene. This CDR3 has 14 residues. V was cut by 6 bases and J by 3 bases, with 12 bases left in between. For the CDR3, the DNA is TGTGCCAGCAGCACAGGGACCATCAATCAGCCCCAGCATTTT. This gives the protein CASSTGTINQPQHF.

This clone was found once. The chain employs TRBV11-2 and TRBJ1-5; D is perhaps TRBD1 (6 bases). V dropped 0 bases and J dropped 4 bases, with 13 bases sitting between them. Germline values: CDR1 SGHAT, CDR2 FQNNGV. The CDR3 has 16 amino acids. The CDR3 sequence: CASSLEGAGWNQPQHF. The CDR3 DNA sequence: TGTGCCAGCAGCTTAGAGGGGGCCGGTTGGAATCAGCCCCAGCATTTT.

This rearrangement joins TRBV27 to TRBJ2-1, with D perhaps matching TRBD1 or TRBD2 (10 bases each). CDR1 and CDR2 from the germline V gene are MNHEY and SMNVEV (reference sequence). V lost 3 bases to trimming and J lost 10 bases, with 37 bases between them. The CDR3 is 21 residues long. CDR3 sequence reads: CASSFARDRGGLAALILEQFF. The CDR3 nucleotides are TGTGCCAGCAGTTTTGCTCGGGACAGGGGAGGACTAGCGGCATTAATCTTGGAGCAGTTCTTC.

The chain uses TRBV5-1 and TRBJ1-2; D ambiguous. V lost 2 bases and J 1 base, leaving 9 bases between the germline ends. Germline assignment: CDR1 SGHRS and CDR2 YFSETQ. This CDR3 is 14 amino acids long. The CDR3 protein is CASSLEGHNYGYTF. The CDR3 DNA reads as TGCGCCAGCAGCTTAGAAGGCCATAACTATGGCTACACCTTC. The whole variable domain, remainder taken from reference TRBV5-1 and TRBJ1-2, is KAGVTQTPRYLIKTRGQQVTLSCSPISGHRSVSWYQQTPGQGLQFLFEYFSETQRNKGNFPGRFSGRQFSNSRSEMNVSTLELGDSALYLCASSLEGHNYGYTFGSGTRLTVV.

The V gene is TRBV7-9, the J gene TRBJ1-4; D might be TRBD1 (5 bases). The CDR3 is 15 amino acids. V dropped 5 bases and J dropped 4 bases, with 14 bases sitting between them. The germline V gene encodes CDR1 SEHNR and CDR2 FQNEAQ (reference sequence). CDR3 sequence (DNA): TGTGCCAGCAGCCCCTATTGGGGGAGTAATGAAAAACTGTTTTTT. It is translated as CASSPYWGSNEKLFF.